These T cell receptor beta chains were read from a single sample in a study of siplizumab effects on memory and regulatory T cells. TCRdb keeps only in-frame clones here, not all; method: immunoSEQ multiplex PCR. The profile covers about 94,000 clones, with 94% appearing a single time and approximately 0.3% taken by the ten largest. The material sequenced was non-Treg CD4+ T cells sorted from blood. These TCRs come from a human donor in good health. Both conserved end residues are part of each CDR3. The D gene is left open where the match is weak.

TRBJ2-5	.	TRBV29-1	TGCAGCGTCCTCAACCAGGCCGTCGGGGAGACCCAGTACTTC	CSVLNQAVGETQYF
TRBJ2-7	.	TRBV6-5	TGTGCCAGCAGTTACTCCATAGGAGCGGGCTATGGGGAGCAGTACTTC	CASSYSIGAGYGEQYF
TRBJ2-1	TRBD2	TRBV5-4	TGTGCCAGCAGCTCGGGGACTAGCGGGTCTTACAATGAGCAGTTCTTC	CASSSGTSGSYNEQFF
TRBJ2-7	.	TRBV5-6	TGTGCCAGCAGTAATTGGGGGATCCCCCCTTACGAGCAGTACTTC	CASSNWGIPPYEQYF
TRBJ1-6	.	TRBV19	TGTGCCAGTAGTATGCGAGAGCAAAATTCACCCCTCCACTTT	CASSMREQNSPLHF
TRBJ1-2	TRBD1	TRBV7-9	TGTGCCAGCAGCACCTCGGACAGGAGAGATGTATATGGCTACACCTTC	CASSTSDRRDVYGYTF
TRBJ1-3	TRBD1	TRBV10-3	TGTGCCATCAGGCCGGGACAGGGTGCTGAGAGCTCTGGAAACACCATATATTTT	CAIRPGQGAESSGNTIYF
TRBJ2-6	TRBD1	TRBV11-3	TGTGCCAGCAGATCCGGGACAGGGATCTCTGGGGCCAACGTCCTGACTTTC	CASRSGTGISGANVLTF
TRBJ2-5	.	TRBV18	TGTGCCAGCTCACCGACGGAGCAAGAGACCCAGTACTTC	CASSPTEQETQYF
TRBJ1-2	.	TRBV27	TGTGCCAGCAGTCCCCTTCAGGGCGGCTACACCTTC	CASSPLQGGYTF
TRBJ1-1	.	TRBV9	TGTGCCAGCAGCGTGGGTCCCCTGGCCGGAGCTTTCTTT	CASSVGPLAGAFF
TRBJ2-7	.	TRBV30	TGTGCCTGGAGTTATAATACAGGGTCCTACGAGCAGTACTTC	CAWSYNTGSYEQYF
TRBJ2-7	.	TRBV7-6	TGTGCCAGCAGCTTGGACACCCGAGGGGAGCAGTACTTC	CASSLDTRGEQYF
TRBJ2-5	.	TRBV7-9	TGTGCCAGCAGCCCCGGGCCGGATAGGGAGACCCAGTACTTC	CASSPGPDRETQYF
TRBJ2-7	TRBD1	TRBV7-8	TGTGCCAGCAGCAGGACAGGGGACCACGAGCAGTACTTC	CASSRTGDHEQYF
TRBJ1-1	.	TRBV11-3	TGTGCCAGCAGTTATAGGCCCCGGACTGAAGCTTTCTTT	CASSYRPRTEAFF
TRBJ1-3	.	TRBV4-3	TGCGCCAGCAGCCAAGATCTCCCGGGTTGGAACACCATATATTTT	CASSQDLPGWNTIYF
TRBJ1-3	.	TRBV18	TGTGCCAGCTCACCTCTGGACTCTGGAAACACCATATATTTT	CASSPLDSGNTIYF
TRBJ2-7	.	TRBV10-2	TGCGCCAGCGCTGGAGGGGGCCGTACCCACTACGAGCAGTACTTC	CASAGGGRTHYEQYF
TRBJ1-5	.	TRBV19	TGTGCCAGTGTGGACGGACTTAGCAATCAGCCCCAGCATTTT	CASVDGLSNQPQHF
TRBJ1-2	.	TRBV6-1	TGTGCCAGCAGTGTGCCCGGGACGCAGGCAATCTATGGCTACACCTTC	CASSVPGTQAIYGYTF
TRBJ2-1	TRBD2	TRBV6-4	TGTGCCAGCAGTGACGAGCGGGGGGGCAATGAGCAGTTCTTC	CASSDERGGNEQFF